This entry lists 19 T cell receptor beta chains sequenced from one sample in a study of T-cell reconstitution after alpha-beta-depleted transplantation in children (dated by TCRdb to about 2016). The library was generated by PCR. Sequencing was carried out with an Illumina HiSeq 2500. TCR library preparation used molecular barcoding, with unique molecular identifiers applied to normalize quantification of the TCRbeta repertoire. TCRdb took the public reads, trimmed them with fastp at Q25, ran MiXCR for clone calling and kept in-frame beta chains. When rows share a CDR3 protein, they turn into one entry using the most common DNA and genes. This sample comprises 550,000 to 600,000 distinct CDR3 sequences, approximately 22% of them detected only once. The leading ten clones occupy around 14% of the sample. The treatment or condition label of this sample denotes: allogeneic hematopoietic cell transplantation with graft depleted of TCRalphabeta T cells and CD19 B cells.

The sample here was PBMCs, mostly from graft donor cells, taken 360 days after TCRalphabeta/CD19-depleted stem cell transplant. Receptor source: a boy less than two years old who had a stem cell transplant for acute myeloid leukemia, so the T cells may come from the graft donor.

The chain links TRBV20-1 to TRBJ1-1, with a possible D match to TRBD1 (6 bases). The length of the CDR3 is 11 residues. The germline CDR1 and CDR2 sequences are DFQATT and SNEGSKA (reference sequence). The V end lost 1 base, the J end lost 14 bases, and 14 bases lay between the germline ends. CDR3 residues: CSARADRRVFF. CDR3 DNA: TGCAGTGCTAGAGCAGACAGGAGGGTCTTCTTT.

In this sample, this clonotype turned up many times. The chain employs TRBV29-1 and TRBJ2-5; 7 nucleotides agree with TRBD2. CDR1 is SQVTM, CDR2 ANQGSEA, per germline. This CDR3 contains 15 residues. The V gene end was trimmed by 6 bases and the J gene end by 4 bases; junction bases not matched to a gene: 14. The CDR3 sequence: CSVAGGGVVGETQYF. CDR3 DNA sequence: TGCAGCGTAGCCGGGGGAGGGGTGGTCGGAGAGACCCAGTACTTC.

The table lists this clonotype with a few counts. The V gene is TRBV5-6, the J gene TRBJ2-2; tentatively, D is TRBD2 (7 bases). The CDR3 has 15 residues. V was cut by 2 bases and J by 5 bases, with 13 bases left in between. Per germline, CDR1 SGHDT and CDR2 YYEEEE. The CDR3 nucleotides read TGTGCCAGCAGCTTACCGGGGGGCGTAACCGGGGAGCTGTTTTTT. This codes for CASSLPGGVTGELFF.

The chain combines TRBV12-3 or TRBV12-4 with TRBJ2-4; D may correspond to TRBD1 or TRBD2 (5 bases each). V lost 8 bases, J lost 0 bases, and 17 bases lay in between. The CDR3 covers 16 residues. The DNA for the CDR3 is TGTGCCAGCGGCCAAGGGGACCTCCGAGCCAAAAACATTCAGTACTTC. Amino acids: CASGQGDLRAKNIQYF.

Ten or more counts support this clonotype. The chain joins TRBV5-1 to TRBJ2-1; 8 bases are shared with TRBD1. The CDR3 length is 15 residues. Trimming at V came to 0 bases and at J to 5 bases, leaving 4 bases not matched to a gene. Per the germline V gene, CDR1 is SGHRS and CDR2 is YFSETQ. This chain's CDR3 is CASSLVLQGDNEQFF. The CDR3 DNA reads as TGCGCCAGCAGCTTGGTCCTACAGGGGGACAATGAGCAGTTCTTC.

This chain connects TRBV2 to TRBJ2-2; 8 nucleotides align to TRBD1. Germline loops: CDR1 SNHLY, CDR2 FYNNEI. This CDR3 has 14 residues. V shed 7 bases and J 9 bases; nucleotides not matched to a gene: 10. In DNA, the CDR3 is TGTGCCAGCAACAGGGACAGGTCTCGACGGGAGCTGTTTTTT. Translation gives CASNRDRSRRELFF. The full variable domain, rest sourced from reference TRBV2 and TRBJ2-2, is EPEVTQTPSHQVTQMGQEVILRCVPISNHLYFYWYRQILGQKVEFLVSFYNNEISEKSEIFDDQFSVERPDGSNFTLKIRSTKLEDSAMYFCASNRDRSRRELFFGEGSRLTVL.

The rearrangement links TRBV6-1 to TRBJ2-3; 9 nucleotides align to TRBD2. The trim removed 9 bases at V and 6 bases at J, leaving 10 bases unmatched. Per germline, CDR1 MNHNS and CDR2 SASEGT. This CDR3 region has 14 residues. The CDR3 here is CASGRGTSSDTQYF. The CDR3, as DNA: TGTGCCAGTGGAAGGGGGACTAGCAGCGATACGCAGTATTTT.

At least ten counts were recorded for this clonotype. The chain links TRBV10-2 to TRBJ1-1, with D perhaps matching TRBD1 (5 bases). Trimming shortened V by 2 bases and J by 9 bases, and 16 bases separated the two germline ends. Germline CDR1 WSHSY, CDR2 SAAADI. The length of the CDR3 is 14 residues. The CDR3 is CASSETGLGKKAFF. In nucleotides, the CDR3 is TGCGCCAGCAGTGAGACAGGCCTAGGGAAAAAAGCTTTCTTT.

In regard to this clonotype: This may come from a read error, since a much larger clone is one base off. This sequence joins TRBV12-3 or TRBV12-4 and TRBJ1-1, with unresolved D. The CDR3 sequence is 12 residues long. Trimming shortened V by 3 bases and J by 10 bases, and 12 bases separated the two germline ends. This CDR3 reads CASSFRFLRAFF. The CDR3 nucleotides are TGTGCCAGCAGTTTCCGTTTCCTAAGAGCTTTCTTT.

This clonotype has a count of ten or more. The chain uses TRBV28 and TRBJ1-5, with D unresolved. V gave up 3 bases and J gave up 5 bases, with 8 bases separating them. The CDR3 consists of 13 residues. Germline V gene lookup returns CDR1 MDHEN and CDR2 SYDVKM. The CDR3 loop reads CASSFVRDQPQHF. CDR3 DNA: TGTGCCAGCAGTTTCGTAAGGGATCAGCCCCAGCATTTT.

CDR3 amino acids: CSALAGGRSYEQYV. The DNA for the CDR3 is TGCAGTGCATTAGCGGGGGGGCGTTCCTACGAGCAGTACGTC. J is TRBJ2-7 and V is TRBV20-1, with TRBD2 matching over 11 bases. This CDR3 has 14 amino acids. The trim removed 6 bases at V and 1 base at J, leaving 5 bases unmatched. Germline CDR1 and CDR2: DFQATT and SNEGSKA (reference sequence).

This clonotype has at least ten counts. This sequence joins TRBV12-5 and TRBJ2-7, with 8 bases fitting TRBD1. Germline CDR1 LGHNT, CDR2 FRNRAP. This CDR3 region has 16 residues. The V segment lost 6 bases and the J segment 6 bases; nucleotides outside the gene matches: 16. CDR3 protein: CASGQKTGGKLGEQYF. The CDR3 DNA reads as TGTGCTAGTGGCCAGAAAACAGGGGGAAAATTGGGCGAGCAGTACTTC.

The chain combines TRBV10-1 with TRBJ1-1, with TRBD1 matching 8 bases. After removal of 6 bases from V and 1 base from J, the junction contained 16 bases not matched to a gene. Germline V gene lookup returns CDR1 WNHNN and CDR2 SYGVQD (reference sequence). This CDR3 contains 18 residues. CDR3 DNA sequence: TGCGCCAGCAGCCACACCTTCGGACAGGGCCGACCGAACACTGAAGCTTTCTTT. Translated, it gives CASSHTFGQGRPNTEAFF.

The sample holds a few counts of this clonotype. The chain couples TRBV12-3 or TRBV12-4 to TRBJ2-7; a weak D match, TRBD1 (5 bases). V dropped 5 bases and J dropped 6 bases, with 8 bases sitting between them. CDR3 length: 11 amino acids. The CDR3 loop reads CASSQGLEQYF. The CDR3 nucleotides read TGTGCCAGCAGTCAGGGCCTCGAGCAGTACTTC.

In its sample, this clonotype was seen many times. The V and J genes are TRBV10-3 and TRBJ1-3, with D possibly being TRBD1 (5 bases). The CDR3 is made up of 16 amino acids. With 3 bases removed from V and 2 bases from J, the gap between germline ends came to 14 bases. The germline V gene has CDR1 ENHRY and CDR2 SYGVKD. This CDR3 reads CAISDNVQATGNTIYF. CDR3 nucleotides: TGTGCCATCAGTGATAACGTACAGGCTACTGGAAACACCATATATTTT.

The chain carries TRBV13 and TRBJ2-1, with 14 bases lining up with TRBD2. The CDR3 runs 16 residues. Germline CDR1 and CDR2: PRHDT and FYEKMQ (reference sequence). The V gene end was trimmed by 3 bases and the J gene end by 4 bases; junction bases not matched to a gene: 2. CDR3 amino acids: CASSFGTSGGYNEQFF. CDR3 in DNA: TGTGCCAGCAGCTTCGGGACTAGCGGGGGATACAATGAGCAGTTCTTC.

The CDR3 loop is CSVEDIRLGATVTYEQYV. In DNA, the CDR3 is TGCAGCGTTGAAGATATTAGACTTGGAGCGACGGTGACCTACGAGCAGTACGTC. The V gene is TRBV29-1, the J gene TRBJ2-7; D gene uncertain. This CDR3 has 18 amino acids. V shed 0 bases and J shed 2 bases, with 23 bases lying between them. The germline V gene encodes CDR1 SQVTM and CDR2 ANQGSEA.

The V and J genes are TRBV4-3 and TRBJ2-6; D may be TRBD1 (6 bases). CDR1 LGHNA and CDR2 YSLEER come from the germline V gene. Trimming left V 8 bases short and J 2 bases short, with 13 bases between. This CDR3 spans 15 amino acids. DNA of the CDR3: TGCGCCAGCGGTAAAGAGGGGGCTGGGGCCAACGTCCTGACTTTC. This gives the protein CASGKEGAGANVLTF.

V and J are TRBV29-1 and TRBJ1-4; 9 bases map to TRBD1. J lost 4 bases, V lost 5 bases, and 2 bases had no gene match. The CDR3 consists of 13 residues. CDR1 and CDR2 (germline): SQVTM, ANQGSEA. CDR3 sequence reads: CSVWTGDNEKLFF. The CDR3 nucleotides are TGCAGCGTTTGGACAGGGGATAATGAAAAACTGTTTTTT.